What follows are 17 T cell receptor beta chains derived from one specimen sequenced in a study of shared clonotypes between healthy human individuals. Only in-frame clones appear in the TCRdb table, and some are missing; sequencing was by immunoSEQ multiplex PCR. The data contain 2 million to 2.5 million clones, under 97% of them singletons. Specimen: naive CD4+ T cells sorted from blood. Subset in this sample: CD45RA+ positively selected. All receptors derive from a young man in good health.

This chain uses TRBV18 with TRBJ2-5; D tentatively reads TRBD1 or TRBD2 (5 bases each). This CDR3 is 14 amino acids long. The germline CDR1 and CDR2 sequences are KGHSH and LQKENI. V lost 6 bases, J lost 1 base, and 12 bases lay in between. The CDR3 spells CASSQGAGQETQYF. DNA of the CDR3: TGTGCCAGCTCCCAAGGGGCGGGCCAAGAGACCCAGTACTTC.

To note about this clone: This sample includes further DNA sequences coding for the same CDR3. The rearrangement links TRBV5-1 to TRBJ2-2; D not certain. The V end lost 0 bases, the J end lost 6 bases, and 6 bases lay between the germline ends. Germline assignment: CDR1 SGHRS and CDR2 YFSETQ. The CDR3 totals 13 residues. The CDR3 DNA is TGCGCCAGCAGCTTGGACGGGTCCGGGGAGCTGTTTTTT. Residues: CASSLDGSGELFF. The full variable domain, in which reference TRBV5-1 and TRBJ2-2 provide the parts outside the CDR3, is KAGVTQTPRYLIKTRGQQVTLSCSPISGHRSVSWYQQTPGQGLQFLFEYFSETQRNKGNFPGRFSGRQFSNSRSEMNVSTLELGDSALYLCASSLDGSGELFFGEGSRLTVL.

Comments on this clone: Other DNA sequences in this sample translate to the same CDR3. The chain couples TRBV4-1 to TRBJ1-1; 7 nucleotides line up with TRBD1. V gave up 4 bases and J gave up 5 bases; unmatched junction bases: 7. Germline V gene sequence: CDR1 MGHRA, CDR2 YSYEKL. There are 14 residues in the CDR3. Written as DNA, the CDR3 is TGCGCCAGCAGCCTTGGGACAGTGGGGACTGAAGCTTTCTTT. Translated, it gives CASSLGTVGTEAFF.

The rearrangement uses TRBV18 and TRBJ2-3; tentatively, D is TRBD2 (6 bases). Germline V gene lookup returns CDR1 KGHSH and CDR2 LQKENI. With 6 bases removed from V and 0 bases from J, the gap between germline ends came to 13 bases. This CDR3 has 15 amino acids. The DNA of the CDR3 is TGTGCCAGCTCCAGACGGGAGATGAGCACAGATACGCAGTATTTT. This translates into CASSRREMSTDTQYF.

V usage is TRBV15 and J usage is TRBJ2-4; D not certain. The ends were cut back, 6 bases at V and 1 base at J, with 7 bases in the middle. The length of the CDR3 is 13 residues. The V gene's germline CDR1 is LNHNV and CDR2 YYDKDF (reference sequence). The DNA for the CDR3 is TGTGCCACCAGAGCCGAGGCCAAAAACATTCAGTACTTC. Amino acid sequence: CATRAEAKNIQYF.

V usage is TRBV7-9 and J usage is TRBJ2-2; D gene ambiguous. Germline V gene sequence: CDR1 SEHNR, CDR2 FQNEAQ (reference sequence). The CDR3 contains 12 residues. The ends were cut back, 5 bases at V and 3 bases at J, with 4 bases in the middle. Here the CDR3 reads CASSAHTGELFF. The CDR3 region has the DNA TGTGCCAGCAGCGCCCACACCGGGGAGCTGTTTTTT.

As regards this clone: The same CDR3 is also encoded by other DNA sequences in this sample. The gene calls are TRBV19 and TRBJ2-7; D might be TRBD2 (5 bases). V was pared by 6 bases and J by 0 bases, with 9 bases between. CDR1 and CDR2 (germline): LNHDA, SQIVND (reference sequence). The CDR3 is 13 residues long. The CDR3 is CASSGLSSYEQYF. CDR3 coding DNA: TGTGCCAGTAGCGGACTGTCCTCCTACGAGCAGTACTTC.

The V gene is TRBV20-1, the J gene TRBJ2-1, with D unresolved. Germline V gives CDR1 DFQATT, CDR2 SNEGSKA (reference sequence). The germline V and J ends were trimmed by 6 bases and 11 bases, with 11 bases remaining between them. CDR3 length: 10 residues. The CDR3 bases are TGCAGTGCGTCGCTAGGGCAGCAGTTCTTC. Translation gives CSASLGQQFF.

The chain joins TRBV6-5 to TRBJ2-7; D gene uncertain. This CDR3 comprises 12 residues. Trimming cost V 5 bases and J 3 bases, with 8 bases left between them. Germline lookup yields CDR1 MNHEY and CDR2 SVGAGI. The chain's CDR3 is CASSLDHYEQYF. CDR3 DNA: TGTGCCAGCAGTCTCGACCACTACGAGCAGTACTTC.

The chain uses TRBV5-1 and TRBJ2-2, with TRBD2 matching over 8 bases. Looked up from germline, CDR1 is SGHRS and CDR2 is YFSETQ. There are 15 residues in the CDR3. Unmatched junction bases numbered 9, after V lost 4 bases and J lost 7 bases. The DNA for the CDR3 is TGCGCCAGCAGCCCGGGAGGGGGGCAGAACGGGGAGCTGTTTTTT. Translation gives CASSPGGGQNGELFF.

This clone was seen once. This sample also contains other DNA sequences that code for the same CDR3. The chain recombines TRBV5-1 with TRBJ2-3; 7 positions agree with TRBD1. V gave up 4 bases and J gave up 0 bases; unmatched junction bases: 5. Per germline, CDR1 SGHRS and CDR2 YFSETQ. The CDR3 runs 15 residues. The chain's CDR3 is CASSPGQASTDTQYF. CDR3 bases: TGCGCCAGCAGCCCAGGACAGGCGAGCACAGATACGCAGTATTTT.

In the case of this clone: Other DNA sequences of this sample code for an identical CDR3. The chain uses TRBV7-2 and TRBJ2-7, with D unresolved. V was pared by 5 bases and J by 4 bases, with 6 bases between. The germline CDR1 and CDR2 sequences are SGHTA and FQGNSA. CDR3 length equals 11 residues. The CDR3, as DNA: TGTGCCAGCAGCGTCCTATACGAGCAGTACTTC. Its protein is CASSVLYEQYF.

The rearrangement links TRBV19 to TRBJ2-7, with 10 bases lining up with TRBD1. Germline values: CDR1 LNHDA, CDR2 SQIVND (reference sequence). The CDR3 extends over 15 amino acids. V shed 8 bases and J 1 base; nucleotides not matched to a gene: 8. CDR3 DNA: TGTGCCAGTCGACGGGACAGGGGCGATTCCTACGAGCAGTACTTC. It specifies CASRRDRGDSYEQYF.

The chain couples TRBV30 to TRBJ2-5, with TRBD1 matching over 7 bases. The CDR3 runs to 15 residues. J lost 5 bases, V lost 1 base, and 10 bases had no gene match. Germline values: CDR1 GTSNPN, CDR2 SVGIG (reference sequence). The CDR3 region is CAWSDGRGKWETQYF. The CDR3 nucleotides are TGTGCCTGGAGTGATGGCAGGGGGAAATGGGAGACCCAGTACTTC. Together with reference TRBV30 and TRBJ2-5, the CDR3 gives the full variable domain: SQTIHQWPATLVQPVGSPLSLECTVEGTSNPNLYWYRQAAGRGLQLLFYSVGIGQISSEVPQNLSASRPQDRQFILSSKKLLLSDSGFYLCAWSDGRGKWETQYFGPGTRLLVL.

This clone is a singleton in its sample. CDR3 protein: CASSILAGGPYNEQFF. The CDR3 DNA follows: TGCGCCAGCAGCATCCTAGCGGGAGGCCCCTACAATGAGCAGTTCTTC. V and J are TRBV5-1 and TRBJ2-1, with 11 positions matching TRBD2. J gave up 2 bases and V 4 bases, and 5 bases lay outside the gene matches. Germline V lookup: CDR1 SGHRS, CDR2 YFSETQ. This CDR3 contains 16 residues.

The chain joins TRBV28 to TRBJ2-7, with 7 nucleotides matching TRBD2. The CDR3 spans 16 residues. CDR1 is MDHEN and CDR2 is SYDVKM in the germline V gene. The V segment lost 3 bases and the J segment 2 bases; nucleotides outside the gene matches: 10. The CDR3 DNA is TGTGCCAGCAGTTTTCTGGTAGCGGGCCCCACCTACGAGCAGTACTTC. It specifies CASSFLVAGPTYEQYF.

For this clone: Other DNA sequences in the sample encode the same CDR3. The chain recombines TRBV5-1 with TRBJ2-7; D call uncertain. In germline, CDR1 is SGHRS, CDR2 YFSETQ. With 4 bases removed from V and 1 base from J, the gap between germline ends came to 9 bases. This CDR3 has 13 residues. The CDR3 nucleotides read TGCGCCAGCAGCACGGGCCTATCCTACGAGCAGTACTTC. Its translation: CASSTGLSYEQYF.